This T cell receptor beta chain was sequenced during a study of cytotoxic CD8 clonotypes in ibrutinib-treated CLL. CDR1 and CDR2 from the germline V gene are SQVTM and ANQGSEA. The CDR3 is 13 residues long. V was cut by 4 bases and J by 6 bases, with 12 bases left in between. This clone came up once. Data came from immunoSEQ multiplex PCR; TCRdb stores just in-frame clones and leaves some out. The sample consists of fewer than 400,000 clones, 67% of them appearing once. The receptor was isolated from a human donor with chronic lymphocytic leukemia. This chain connects TRBV29-1 to TRBJ2-2, with D perhaps matching TRBD1 or TRBD2 (5 bases each). The specimen comprised PBMCs, sampled after 36 months of ibrutinib treatment. DNA of the CDR3: TGCAGCGTTGGGGGGATTAACGCCGGGGAGCTGTTTTTT. Encoded protein: CSVGGINAGELFF.